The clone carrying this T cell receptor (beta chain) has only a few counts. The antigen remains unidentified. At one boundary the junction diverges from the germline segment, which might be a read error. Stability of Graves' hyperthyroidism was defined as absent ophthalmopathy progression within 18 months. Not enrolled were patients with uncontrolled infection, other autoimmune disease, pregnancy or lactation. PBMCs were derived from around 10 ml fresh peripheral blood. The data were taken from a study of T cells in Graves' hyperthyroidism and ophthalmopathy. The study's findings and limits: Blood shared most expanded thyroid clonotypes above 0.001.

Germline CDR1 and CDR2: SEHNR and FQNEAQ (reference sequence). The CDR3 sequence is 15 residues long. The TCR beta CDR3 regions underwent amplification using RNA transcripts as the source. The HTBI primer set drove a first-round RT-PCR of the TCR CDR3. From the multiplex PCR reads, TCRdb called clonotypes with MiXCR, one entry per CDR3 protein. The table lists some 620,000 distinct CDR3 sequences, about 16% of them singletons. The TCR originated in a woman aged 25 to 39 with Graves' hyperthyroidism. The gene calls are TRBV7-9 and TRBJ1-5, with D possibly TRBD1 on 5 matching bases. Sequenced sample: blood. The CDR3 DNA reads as TGTGCCAGCAGCTTAGGTTCGACAGAGAATCAGCCCCGGCATTTT. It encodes CASSLGSTENQPRHF.